This T cell receptor (beta chain) originates from a study of early T cells in non-severe SARS-CoV-2 infection. Study information: Sequenced material consisted of bulk RNA (from unsorted whole blood), and chains were unpaired.

The study's findings and limits: Reliance on VDJdb matching favored anti-spike CD8 responses; private and CD4 specificities were missed.

The V end was cut by 0 bases, the J end by 3 bases, with 9 bases between. CDR1 is MNHEY, CDR2 SVGAGI, per germline. The CDR3 runs to 14 residues. TCRdb re-called the 5' RACE reads through MiXCR, storing one row per CDR3 protein. In the table there are about 27,000 distinct CDR3 sequences, roughly 4% of which are singletons. Notes on this clonotype: The antigen is not known.

Material for sequencing was whole blood. The sequence was obtained from an adult who was a healthcare worker with PCR-confirmed SARS-CoV-2 infection or an uninfected control (not recorded which). This rearrangement joins TRBV6-5 to TRBJ2-7, with D hard to call. DNA for the CDR3: TGTGCCAGCAGTTACTCGAGTGGCGGCTACGAGCAGTACTTC. Its translation: CASSYSSGGYEQYF.